The rows below give T cell receptor beta chains drawn from one sample of a study of blood T cell repertoires in COVID-19. Method: immunoSEQ multiplex PCR; TCRdb's copy keeps in-frame clones and lacks some. Found here are 120,000 to 150,000 clones, 88% of them singletons; the top ten hold 10%. The sequenced sample consisted of peripheral blood. These receptors all stem from a man aged 60 to 69 with active or convalescent COVID-19. CDR3s include the opening cysteine and the closing phenylalanine or tryptophan. The order of the fields is D gene, J gene, clone size, V gene, CDR3 DNA, CDR3 protein. D genes are given only for firm matches. A row's size may be missing; if present it is once, few, many or a size class.

TRBD1	TRBJ1-4	-	TRBV5-1	TGCGCCAGCAGCTCGACAGGGGATGGTGAAAAACTGTTTTTT	CASSSTGDGEKLFF
TRBD1	TRBJ1-1	-	TRBV19	TGTGCCAGTGAGCGCGACAGGGTGAACACTGAAGCTTTCTTT	CASERDRVNTEAFF
TRBD2	TRBJ2-7	-	TRBV7-3	TGTGCCAGCAGCTTAGGCCTAGCGGGAGCCCACGAGCAGTACTTC	CASSLGLAGAHEQYF
-	TRBJ2-7	-	TRBV7-6	TGTGCCAGCAGCCCCGGGACACACTACTACGAGCAGTACTTC	CASSPGTHYYEQYF
-	TRBJ2-7	-	TRBV18	TGTGCCAGCTCACCGAGAGAGGGCCCCTACGAGCAGTACTTC	CASSPREGPYEQYF
TRBD1	TRBJ2-7	-	TRBV7-2	TGTGCCAGCAGCCAGCGGACAGGGTACTCCTACGAGCAGTACTTC	CASSQRTGYSYEQYF
TRBD1	TRBJ1-3	-	TRBV18	TGTGCCAGCTCATACGGGACAGGCTCTGGAAACACCATATATTTT	CASSYGTGSGNTIYF
-	TRBJ2-7	-	TRBV7-3	TGTGCCAGCAGCGCGGGACAGTGGGACGAGCAGTACTTC	CASSAGQWDEQYF
-	TRBJ1-6	-	TRBV28	TGTGCCAGCAGGCTCGATGTCCGGGACACCCACTTT	CASRLDVRDTHF
TRBD1	TRBJ1-2	-	TRBV3-1/TRBV3-2	TGTGCCAGCAGCAAACAGGGGTATGGCTACACCTTC	CASSKQGYGYTF
-	TRBJ2-3	-	TRBV7-3	TGTGCCAGCAGCTTAAGTTCTGCAGGCACAGATACGCAGTATTTT	CASSLSSAGTDTQYF
TRBD1	TRBJ1-4	-	TRBV18	TGTGCCAGCTCGCGAGGGACAGGGAATGAAAAACTGTTTTTT	CASSRGTGNEKLFF
-	TRBJ2-1	-	TRBV27	TGTGCCAGCAGTTTGGGTGCAGGGTACAATGAGCAGTTCTTC	CASSLGAGYNEQFF
TRBD1	TRBJ2-7	-	TRBV18	TGTGCCAGCTCCCCTACAGGGGGCGAGCAGTACTTC	CASSPTGGEQYF
-	TRBJ2-7	-	TRBV2	TGTGCCAGCAACCAGGGTATCTACGAGCAGTACTTC	CASNQGIYEQYF
TRBD2	TRBJ2-3	-	TRBV5-4	TGTGCCAGCAGCACCCTTCTAGCGGGAAGGACAGATACGCAGTATTTT	CASSTLLAGRTDTQYF
TRBD1	TRBJ1-3	few	TRBV15	TGTGCCACCAGCAGAGATGATTACAGGGGGCCCGGAAACACCATATATTTT	CATSRDDYRGPGNTIYF
TRBD1	TRBJ1-2	once	TRBV18	TGTGCCAGCTCACCCGACCGGGACAGCTATGGCTACACCTTC	CASSPDRDSYGYTF
-	TRBJ2-1	-	TRBV28	TGTGCCAGCAGTTTATCCCAGGGGGGCGTCTCCTACAATGAGCAGTTCTTC	CASSLSQGGVSYNEQFF
-	TRBJ2-3	-	TRBV4-3	TGCGCCAGCAGCCAAGAGGTACAAGCGTCGACCGGAGATACGCAGTATTTT	CASSQEVQASTGDTQYF
-	TRBJ2-5	-	TRBV9	TGTGCCAGCAGCGTAACCGGGGAGACCCAGTACTTC	CASSVTGETQYF
TRBD1	TRBJ1-1	-	TRBV28	TGTGCCAGCAGCCGAACCGGGACAGGGAACACTGAAGCTTTCTTT	CASSRTGTGNTEAFF
TRBD2	TRBJ2-3	-	TRBV7-9	TGTGCCAGCAGCCCGCGACTAGCGGGAAAAGATACGCAGTATTTT	CASSPRLAGKDTQYF
TRBD2	TRBJ2-1	-	TRBV25-1	TGTGCCAGCAGTGATGGACTAGCTGGAGGGAATGAGCAGTTCTTC	CASSDGLAGGNEQFF
-	TRBJ2-7	-	TRBV6-5	TGTGCCAGCAGTTACTCTACCGGGGTCTACTCCTACGAGCAGTACTTC	CASSYSTGVYSYEQYF
TRBD2	TRBJ2-1	-	TRBV27	TGTGCCAGCAGTTTGACTAGCAGGACCTACAATGAGCAGTTCTTC	CASSLTSRTYNEQFF
TRBD1	TRBJ1-1	-	TRBV6-6	TGTGCCAGCAGCTCCACAGGGGGTAGCGGTGAAGCTTTCTTT	CASSSTGGSGEAFF
TRBD1	TRBJ2-5	-	TRBV11-2	TGTGCCAGCAGCATCGGGACAGGGGGAGAGACCCAGTACTTC	CASSIGTGGETQYF
TRBD1	TRBJ2-7	-	TRBV19	TGTGCCAGTAGTACCCTGACAGGGGATTCCTACGAGCAGTACTTC	CASSTLTGDSYEQYF
TRBD2	TRBJ2-7	-	TRBV28	TGTGCCAGCAGTCTCCCAAGTAGCGGGAGTAGCTACGAGCAGTACTTC	CASSLPSSGSSYEQYF
-	TRBJ2-2	-	TRBV9	TGTGCCAGCAGCGCCAATGGCCCCGGGGAGCTGTTTTTT	CASSANGPGELFF
-	TRBJ2-7	-	TRBV7-9	TGTGCCAGCAGTACCCATCGGGACCGAGGAGGGAAGCAGTACTTC	CASSTHRDRGGKQYF
-	TRBJ1-4	-	TRBV5-1	TGCGCCAGCAGCTTGTACAGGGATGGAGGTAATGAAAAACTGTTTTTT	CASSLYRDGGNEKLFF
-	TRBJ1-4	-	TRBV12-3/TRBV12-4	TGTGCCAGCAGTTTGCAGACTAATGAAAAACTGTTTTTT	CASSLQTNEKLFF
TRBD2	TRBJ2-7	few	TRBV3-1/TRBV3-2	TGTGCCAGCAGCCGAGGACTAGCGGGAATCGAGCAGTACTTC	CASSRGLAGIEQYF
-	TRBJ1-3	-	TRBV7-9	TGTGCCAGCAGCTCTAACTCTGGAAACACCATATATTTT	CASSSNSGNTIYF
TRBD1	TRBJ2-2	-	TRBV5-1	TGCGCCAGCAGCCCAGGGGGCGCCCGAACCGGGGAGCTGTTTTTT	CASSPGGARTGELFF
-	TRBJ2-7	-	TRBV3-1/TRBV3-2	TGTGCCAGCAGCCGCCAGGGTAGGGAGCAGTACTTC	CASSRQGREQYF
-	TRBJ2-5	-	TRBV20-1	TGCAGTGCTGAAGACTTGGAGACCCAGTACTTC	CSAEDLETQYF
-	TRBJ1-2	-	TRBV9	TGTGCCAGCAGCCCTCAGACAGCCCCTCTATATGGCTACACCTTC	CASSPQTAPLYGYTF
-	TRBJ2-7	-	TRBV4-3	TGCGCCAGCAGCCAAGACCTCCAGGGGGGATACTACGAGCAGTACTTC	CASSQDLQGGYYEQYF
TRBD2	TRBJ2-3	once	TRBV5-6	TGTGCCAGCAGCTTGCGGGGAACGGGAGGGTATACGCAGTATTTT	CASSLRGTGGYTQYF
TRBD2	TRBJ2-3	-	TRBV9	TGTGCCAGCAGCCTCAGGACTAGCGGGGGCAGGGGGGATACGCAGTATTTT	CASSLRTSGGRGDTQYF
-	TRBJ1-1	-	TRBV2	TGTGCCAGCAGTGAACAGGGCCCTACCACTGAAGCTTTCTTT	CASSEQGPTTEAFF
TRBD1	TRBJ2-1	-	TRBV29-1	TGCAGCGTTGAAGGCAGGGGGCAGAATGAGCAGTTCTTC	CSVEGRGQNEQFF
TRBD2	TRBJ2-1	-	TRBV28	TGTGCCAGCAGTTTGTGGGGGAGGGCCATCAATGAGCAGTTCTTC	CASSLWGRAINEQFF
-	TRBJ2-7	-	TRBV29-1	TGCAGCGTTGAGTTTATGGGCAGGGGACCCTACGAGCAGTACTTC	CSVEFMGRGPYEQYF
TRBD2	TRBJ2-5	-	TRBV6-2/TRBV6-3	TGTGCCAGCAGTACACCGGGACTAGCGGGAGGGCTATGGGAGACCCAGTACTTC	CASSTPGLAGGLWETQYF
TRBD2	TRBJ2-2	-	TRBV5-1	TGCGCCAGCAGCTTGACTAGCGGGGCCACCGGGGAGCTGTTTTTT	CASSLTSGATGELFF